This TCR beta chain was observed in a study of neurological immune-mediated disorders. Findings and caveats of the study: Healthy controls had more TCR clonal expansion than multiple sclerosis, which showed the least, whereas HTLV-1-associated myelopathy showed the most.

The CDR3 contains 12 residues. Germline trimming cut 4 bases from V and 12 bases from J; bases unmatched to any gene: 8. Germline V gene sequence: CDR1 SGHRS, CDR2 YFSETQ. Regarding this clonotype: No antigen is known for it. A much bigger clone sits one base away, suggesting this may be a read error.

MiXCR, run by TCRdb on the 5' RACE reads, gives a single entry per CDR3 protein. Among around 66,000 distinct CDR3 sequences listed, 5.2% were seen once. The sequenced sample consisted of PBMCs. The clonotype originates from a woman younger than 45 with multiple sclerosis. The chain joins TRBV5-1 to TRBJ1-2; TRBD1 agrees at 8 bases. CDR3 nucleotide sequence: TGCGCCAGCAGCGGGGACAGGTTGCGGAACACCTTC. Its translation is CASSGDRLRNTF.